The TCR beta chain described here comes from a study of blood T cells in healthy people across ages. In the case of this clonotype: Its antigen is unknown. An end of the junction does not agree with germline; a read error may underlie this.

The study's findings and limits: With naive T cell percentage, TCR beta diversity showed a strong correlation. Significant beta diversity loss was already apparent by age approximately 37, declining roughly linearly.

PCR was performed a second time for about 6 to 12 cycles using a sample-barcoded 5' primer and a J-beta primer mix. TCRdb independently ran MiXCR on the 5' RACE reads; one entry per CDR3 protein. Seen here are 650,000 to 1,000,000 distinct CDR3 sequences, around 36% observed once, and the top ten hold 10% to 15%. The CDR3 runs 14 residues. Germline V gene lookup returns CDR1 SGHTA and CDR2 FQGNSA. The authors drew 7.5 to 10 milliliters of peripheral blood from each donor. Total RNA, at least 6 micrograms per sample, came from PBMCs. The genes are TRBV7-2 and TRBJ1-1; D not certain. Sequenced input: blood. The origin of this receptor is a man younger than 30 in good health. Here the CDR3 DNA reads TGTGCCAGCGGCTTAGTGGCAGCCAACACTGAAGCTTTCTTT. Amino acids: CASGLVAANTEAFF.